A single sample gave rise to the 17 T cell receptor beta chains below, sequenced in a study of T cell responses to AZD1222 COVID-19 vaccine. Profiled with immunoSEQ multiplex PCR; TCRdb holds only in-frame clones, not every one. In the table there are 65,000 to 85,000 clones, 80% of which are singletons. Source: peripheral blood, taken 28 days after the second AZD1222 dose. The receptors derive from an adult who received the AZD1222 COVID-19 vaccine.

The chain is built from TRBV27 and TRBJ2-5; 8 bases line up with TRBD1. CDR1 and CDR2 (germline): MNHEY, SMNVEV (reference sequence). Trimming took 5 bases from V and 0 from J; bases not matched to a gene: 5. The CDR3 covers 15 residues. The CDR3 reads CASSPRQGYQETQYF. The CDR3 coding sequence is TGTGCCAGCAGTCCGAGACAGGGGTACCAAGAGACCCAGTACTTC.

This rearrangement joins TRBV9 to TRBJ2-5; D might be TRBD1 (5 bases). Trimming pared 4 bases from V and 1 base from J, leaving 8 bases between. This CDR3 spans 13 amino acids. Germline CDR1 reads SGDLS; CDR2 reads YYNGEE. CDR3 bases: TGTGCCAGCAGCCTGGGGCCCCAAGAGACCCAGTACTTC. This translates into CASSLGPQETQYF.

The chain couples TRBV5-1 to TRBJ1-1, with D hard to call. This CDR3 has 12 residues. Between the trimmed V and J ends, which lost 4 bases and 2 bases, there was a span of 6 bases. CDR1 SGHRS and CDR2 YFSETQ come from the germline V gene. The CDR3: CASSQINTEAFF. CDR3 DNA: TGCGCCAGCAGCCAGATAAACACTGAAGCTTTCTTT.

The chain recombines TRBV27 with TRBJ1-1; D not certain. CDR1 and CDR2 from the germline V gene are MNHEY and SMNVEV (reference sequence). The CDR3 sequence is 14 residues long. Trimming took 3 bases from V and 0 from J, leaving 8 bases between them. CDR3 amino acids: CASSFSDMNTEAFF. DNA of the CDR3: TGTGCCAGCAGTTTTTCAGATATGAACACTGAAGCTTTCTTT.

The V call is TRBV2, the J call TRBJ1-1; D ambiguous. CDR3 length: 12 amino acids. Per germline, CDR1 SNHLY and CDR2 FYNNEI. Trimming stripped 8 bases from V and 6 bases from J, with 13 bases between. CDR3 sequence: CASELANSEAFF. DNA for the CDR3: TGTGCCAGCGAATTAGCTAATTCTGAAGCTTTCTTT.

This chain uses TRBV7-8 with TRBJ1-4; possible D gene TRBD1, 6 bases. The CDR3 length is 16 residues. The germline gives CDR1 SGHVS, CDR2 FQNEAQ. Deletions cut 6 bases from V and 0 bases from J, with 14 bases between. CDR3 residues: CASRRRGAATNEKLFF. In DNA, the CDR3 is TGTGCCAGCAGAAGAAGGGGGGCTGCAACTAATGAAAAACTGTTTTTT. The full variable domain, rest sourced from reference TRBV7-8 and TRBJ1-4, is GAGVSQSPRYKVAKRGQDVALRCDPISGHVSLFWYQQALGQGPEFLTYFQNEAQLDKSGLPSDRFFAERPEGSVSTLKIQRTQQEDSAVYLCASRRRGAATNEKLFFGSGTQLSVL.

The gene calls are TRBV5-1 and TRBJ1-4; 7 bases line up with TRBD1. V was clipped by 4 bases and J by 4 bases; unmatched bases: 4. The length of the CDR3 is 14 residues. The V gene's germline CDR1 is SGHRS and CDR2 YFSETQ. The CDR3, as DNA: TGCGCCAGCAGCCAGGGACAGCTTAATGAAAAACTGTTTTTT. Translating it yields CASSQGQLNEKLFF. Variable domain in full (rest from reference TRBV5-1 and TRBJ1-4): KAGVTQTPRYLIKTRGQQVTLSCSPISGHRSVSWYQQTPGQGLQFLFEYFSETQRNKGNFPGRFSGRQFSNSRSEMNVSTLELGDSALYLCASSQGQLNEKLFFGSGTQLSVL.

CDR3 protein: CASSGDRSYEQYF. CDR3 bases: TGTGCCAGCAGTGGGGACAGGTCTTACGAGCAGTACTTC. The chain is built from TRBV2 and TRBJ2-7; 8 nucleotides match TRBD1. This CDR3 comprises 13 residues. The germline gives CDR1 SNHLY, CDR2 FYNNEI. J was trimmed by 4 bases and V by 4 bases; bases with no gene match: 3.

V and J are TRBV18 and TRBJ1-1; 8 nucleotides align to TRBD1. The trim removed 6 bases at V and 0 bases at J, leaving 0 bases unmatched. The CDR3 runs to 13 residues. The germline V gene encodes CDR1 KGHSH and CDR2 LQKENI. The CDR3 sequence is CASSGQVNTEAFF. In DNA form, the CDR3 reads TGTGCCAGCTCGGGACAGGTGAACACTGAAGCTTTCTTT.

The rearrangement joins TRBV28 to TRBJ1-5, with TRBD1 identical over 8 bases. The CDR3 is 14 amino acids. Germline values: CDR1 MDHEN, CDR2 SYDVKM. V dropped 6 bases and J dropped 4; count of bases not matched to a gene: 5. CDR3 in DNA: TGTGCCAGCAGATATTGGACAGGGAATCAGCCCCAGCATTTT. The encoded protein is CASRYWTGNQPQHF.

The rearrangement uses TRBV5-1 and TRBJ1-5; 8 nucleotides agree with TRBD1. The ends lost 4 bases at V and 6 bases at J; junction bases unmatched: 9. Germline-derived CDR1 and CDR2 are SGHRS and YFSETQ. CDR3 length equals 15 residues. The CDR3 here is CASSKGQERGQPQHF. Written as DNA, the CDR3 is TGCGCCAGCAGCAAGGGACAGGAAAGAGGTCAGCCCCAGCATTTT.

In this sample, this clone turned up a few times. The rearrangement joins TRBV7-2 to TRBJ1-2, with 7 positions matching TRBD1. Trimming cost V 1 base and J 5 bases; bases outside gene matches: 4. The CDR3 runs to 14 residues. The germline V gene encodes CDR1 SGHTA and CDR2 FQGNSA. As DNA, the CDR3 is TGTGCCAGCAGCTTAGACAAGGGGGCTTATGGCTACACCTTC. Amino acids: CASSLDKGAYGYTF. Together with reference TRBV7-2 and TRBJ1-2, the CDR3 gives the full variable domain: GAGVSQSPSNKVTEKGKDVELRCDPISGHTALYWYRQSLGQGLEFLIYFQGNSAPDKSGLPSDRFSAERTGGSVSTLTIQRTQQEDSAVYLCASSLDKGAYGYTFGSGTRLTVV.

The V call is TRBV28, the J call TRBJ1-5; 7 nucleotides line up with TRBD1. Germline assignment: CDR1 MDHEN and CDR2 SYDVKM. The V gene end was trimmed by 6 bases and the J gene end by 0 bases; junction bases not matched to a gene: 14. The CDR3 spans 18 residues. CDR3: CASSLVAGGPDSNQPQHF. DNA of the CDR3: TGTGCCAGCAGCCTCGTGGCAGGGGGGCCCGATAGCAATCAGCCCCAGCATTTT.

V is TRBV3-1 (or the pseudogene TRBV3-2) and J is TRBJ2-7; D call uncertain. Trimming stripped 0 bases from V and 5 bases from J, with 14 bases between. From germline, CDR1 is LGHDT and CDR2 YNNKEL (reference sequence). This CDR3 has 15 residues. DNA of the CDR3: TGTGCCAGCAGCCAAGAACGTGGTAGAACCCACGAGCAGTACTTC. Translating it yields CASSQERGRTHEQYF.

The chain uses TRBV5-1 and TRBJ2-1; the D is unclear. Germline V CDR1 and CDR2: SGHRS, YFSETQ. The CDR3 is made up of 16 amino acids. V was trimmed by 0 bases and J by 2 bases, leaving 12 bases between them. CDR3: CASSLVDFAAYNEQFF. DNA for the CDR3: TGCGCCAGCAGCTTGGTGGATTTCGCGGCCTACAATGAGCAGTTCTTC.

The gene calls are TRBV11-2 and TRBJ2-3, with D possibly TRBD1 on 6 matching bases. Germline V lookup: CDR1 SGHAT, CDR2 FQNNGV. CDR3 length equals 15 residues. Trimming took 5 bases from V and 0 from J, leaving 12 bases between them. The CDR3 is CASSPPGQSTDTQYF. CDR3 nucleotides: TGTGCCAGCAGCCCCCCGGGACAAAGCACAGATACGCAGTATTTT.

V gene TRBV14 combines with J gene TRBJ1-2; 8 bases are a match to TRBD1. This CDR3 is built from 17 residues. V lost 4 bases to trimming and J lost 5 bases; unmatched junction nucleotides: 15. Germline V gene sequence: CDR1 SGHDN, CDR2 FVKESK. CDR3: CASSRTGNPAEGYGYTF. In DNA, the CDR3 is TGTGCCAGCAGCCGGACAGGGAATCCGGCCGAGGGGTATGGCTACACCTTC.